The T cell receptor (beta chain) under discussion was sequenced for a study of T cell responses to AZD1222 COVID-19 vaccine. Concerning this clone: Its antigen is unknown.

The study, taken as a whole, reports: Most donors were white British, females outnumbered males, and clonal diversity was possibly underestimated. Compared with day 0, the breadth and depth of the Spike-specific TCR repertoire rose significantly after two doses of AZD1222. Just six people given AZD1222 tested seropositive at baseline. Reportedly, nearly half the spike-specific TCRs target unmutated variant regions.

Assay: immunoSEQ multiplex PCR; the TCRdb copy retains only in-frame clones and omits some. Here the sample spans around 140,000 clones, roughly 92% being singletons. The source of this sequence is an adult who received the AZD1222 COVID-19 vaccine. The specimen comprised peripheral blood, sampled 28 days after the second AZD1222 dose.

CDR3 coding DNA: TGTGCCAGCAGTTACATCCCCAGGGGTTGGACCTATGGCTACACCTTC. This codes for CASSYIPRGWTYGYTF. This chain uses TRBV6-2 or TRBV6-3 with TRBJ1-2; tentatively, D is TRBD1 (6 bases). This CDR3 is 16 amino acids long. Germline lookup yields CDR1 MNHEY and CDR2 SVGEGT. Trimming shortened V by 2 bases and J by 4 bases, and 17 bases separated the two germline ends.